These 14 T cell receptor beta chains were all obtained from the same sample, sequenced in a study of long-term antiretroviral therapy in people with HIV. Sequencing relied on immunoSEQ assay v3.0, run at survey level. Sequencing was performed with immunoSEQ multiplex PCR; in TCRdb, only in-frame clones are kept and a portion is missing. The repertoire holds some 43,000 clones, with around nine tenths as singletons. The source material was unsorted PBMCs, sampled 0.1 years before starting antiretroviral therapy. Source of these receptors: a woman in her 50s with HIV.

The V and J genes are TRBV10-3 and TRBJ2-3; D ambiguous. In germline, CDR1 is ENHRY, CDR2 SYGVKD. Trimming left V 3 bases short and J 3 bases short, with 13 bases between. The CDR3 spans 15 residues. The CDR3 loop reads CAISEEGLGTDTQYF. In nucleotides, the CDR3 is TGTGCCATCAGTGAAGAAGGCTTAGGGACAGATACGCAGTATTTT.

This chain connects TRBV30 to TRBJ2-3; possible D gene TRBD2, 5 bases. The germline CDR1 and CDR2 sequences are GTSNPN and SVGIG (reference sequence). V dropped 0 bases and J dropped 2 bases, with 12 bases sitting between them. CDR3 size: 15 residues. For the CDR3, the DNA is TGTGCCTGGAGTGTACGCTGGACTTTCACAGATACGCAGTATTTT. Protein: CAWSVRWTFTDTQYF. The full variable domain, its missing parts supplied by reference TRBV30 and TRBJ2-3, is SQTIHQWPATLVQPVGSPLSLECTVEGTSNPNLYWYRQAAGRGLQLLFYSVGIGQISSEVPQNLSASRPQDRQFILSSKKLLLSDSGFYLCAWSVRWTFTDTQYFGPGTRLTVL.

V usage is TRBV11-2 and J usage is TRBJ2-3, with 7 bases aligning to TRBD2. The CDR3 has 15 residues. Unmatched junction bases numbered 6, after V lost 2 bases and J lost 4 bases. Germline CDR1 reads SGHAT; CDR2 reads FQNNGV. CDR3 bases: TGTGCCAGCAGCTTACGGGGGGATTCGGCAGATACGCAGTATTTT. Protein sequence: CASSLRGDSADTQYF.

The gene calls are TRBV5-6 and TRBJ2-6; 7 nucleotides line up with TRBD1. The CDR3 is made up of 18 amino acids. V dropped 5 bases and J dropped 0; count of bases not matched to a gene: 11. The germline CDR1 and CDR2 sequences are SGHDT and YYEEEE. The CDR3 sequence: CASRPGTVLHSGANVLTF. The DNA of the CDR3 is TGTGCCAGCAGACCCGGGACAGTTCTTCACTCTGGGGCCAACGTCCTGACTTTC. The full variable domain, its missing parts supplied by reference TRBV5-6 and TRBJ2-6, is DAGVTQSPTHLIKTRGQQVTLRCSPKSGHDTVSWYQQALGQGPQFIFQYYEEEERQRGNFPDRFSGHQFPNYSSELNVNALLLGDSALYLCASRPGTVLHSGANVLTFGAGSRLTVL.

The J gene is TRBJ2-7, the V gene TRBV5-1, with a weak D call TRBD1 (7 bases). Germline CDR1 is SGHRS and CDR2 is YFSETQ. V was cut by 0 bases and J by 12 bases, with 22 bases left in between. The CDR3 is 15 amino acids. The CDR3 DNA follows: TGCGCCAGCAGCTTGGGGAGGGGGCTACCACCATCTTGGTACTTC. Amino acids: CASSLGRGLPPSWYF.

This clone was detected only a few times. CDR3 sequence: CASSLATGVNSPLHF. CDR3 DNA sequence: TGTGCCAGCAGCTTAGCCACAGGGGTTAATTCACCCCTCCACTTT. This rearrangement joins TRBV7-9 to TRBJ1-6, with 7 bases identical to TRBD1. The germline gives CDR1 SEHNR, CDR2 FQNEAQ (reference sequence). Trimming cost V 0 bases and J 6 bases; bases outside gene matches: 2. CDR3 length equals 15 residues. Full variable domain (rest looked up from reference TRBV7-9 and TRBJ1-6): DTGVSQNPRHKITKRGQNVTFRCDPISEHNRLYWYRQTLGQGPEFLTYFQNEAQLEKSRLLSDRFSAERPKGSFSTLEIQRTEQGDSAMYLCASSLATGVNSPLHFGNGTRLTVT.

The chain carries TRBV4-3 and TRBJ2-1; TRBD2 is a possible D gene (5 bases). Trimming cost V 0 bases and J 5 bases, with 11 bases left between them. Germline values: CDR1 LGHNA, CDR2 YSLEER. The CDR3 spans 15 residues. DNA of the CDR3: TGCGCCAGCAGCCAAGATGGGGAGAGGAACAATGAGCAGTTCTTC. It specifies CASSQDGERNNEQFF.

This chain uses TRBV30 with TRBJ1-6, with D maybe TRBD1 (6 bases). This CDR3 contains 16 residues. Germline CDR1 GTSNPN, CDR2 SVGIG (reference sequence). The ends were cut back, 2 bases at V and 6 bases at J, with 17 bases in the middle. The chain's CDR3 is CAWSMRGSLVNSPLHF. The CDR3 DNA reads TGTGCCTGGAGTATGAGGGGGAGTCTGGTTAATTCACCCCTCCACTTT.

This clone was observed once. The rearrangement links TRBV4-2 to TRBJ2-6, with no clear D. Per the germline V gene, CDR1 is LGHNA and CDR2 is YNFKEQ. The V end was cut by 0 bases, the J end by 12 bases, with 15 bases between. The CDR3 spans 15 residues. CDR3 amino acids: CASSQDLVGSSVLTF. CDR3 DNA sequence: TGTGCCAGCAGCCAAGATCTCGTGGGTTCCAGCGTCCTGACTTTC.

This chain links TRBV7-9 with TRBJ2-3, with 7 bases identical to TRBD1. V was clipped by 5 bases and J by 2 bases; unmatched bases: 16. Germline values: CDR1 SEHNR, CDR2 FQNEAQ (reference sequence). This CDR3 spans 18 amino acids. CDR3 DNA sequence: TGTGCCAGCAGCCCAACCCCCATGACAGGGCTCAACACAGATACGCAGTATTTT. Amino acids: CASSPTPMTGLNTDTQYF.

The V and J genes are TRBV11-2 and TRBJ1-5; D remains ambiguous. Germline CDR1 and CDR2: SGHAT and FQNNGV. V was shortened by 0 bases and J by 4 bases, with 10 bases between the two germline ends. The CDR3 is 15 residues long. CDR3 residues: CASSLDGRENQPQHF. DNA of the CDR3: TGTGCCAGCAGCTTAGATGGGAGGGAAAATCAGCCCCAGCATTTT.

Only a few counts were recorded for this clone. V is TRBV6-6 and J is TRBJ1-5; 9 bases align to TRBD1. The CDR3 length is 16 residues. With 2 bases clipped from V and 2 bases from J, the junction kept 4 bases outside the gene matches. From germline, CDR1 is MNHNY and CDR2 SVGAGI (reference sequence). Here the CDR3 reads CASSYTGGGRNQPQHF. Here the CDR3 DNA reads TGTGCCAGCAGTTACACAGGGGGCGGGCGCAATCAGCCCCAGCATTTT.

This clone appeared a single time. This CDR3 is CASSSGTGARYGEAFF. CDR3 bases: TGTGCCAGCAGTTCCGGGACAGGGGCCCGCTATGGTGAAGCTTTCTTT. This sequence joins TRBV11-2 and TRBJ1-1; 10 bases agree with TRBD1. CDR1 SGHAT and CDR2 FQNNGV come from the germline V gene. This CDR3 region has 16 residues. V shed 6 bases, J shed 7 bases, and the junction held 14 bases outside the gene matches.

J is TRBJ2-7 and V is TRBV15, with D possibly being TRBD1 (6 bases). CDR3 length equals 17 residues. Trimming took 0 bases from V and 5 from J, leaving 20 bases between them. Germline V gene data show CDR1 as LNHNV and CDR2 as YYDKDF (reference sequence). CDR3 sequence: CATSRDRGTPKGHEQYF. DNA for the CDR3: TGTGCCACCAGCAGAGATCGTGGGACACCGAAGGGGCACGAGCAGTACTTC.